The 32 T cell receptor beta chains in this list originate from one sample, sequenced in a study of blood T cell repertoires in COVID-19. The repertoire was sequenced with immunoSEQ multiplex PCR; TCRdb's copy has only in-frame clones and lacks some. The sample lists roughly 180,000 clones, 86% occurring once. The sample was peripheral blood. Receptor source: a young woman with active or convalescent COVID-19.

The V gene is TRBV5-1, the J gene TRBJ1-2; TRBD1 agrees at 8 bases. Looked up from germline, CDR1 is SGHRS and CDR2 is YFSETQ. The CDR3 is 14 residues long. With 2 bases clipped from V and 6 bases from J, the junction kept 6 bases outside the gene matches. The CDR3 nucleotides are TGCGCCAGCAGCTTCGTCTCGACAGGGGATGGCTACACCTTC. Translating gives CASSFVSTGDGYTF.

This chain links TRBV2 with TRBJ1-5, with 12 bases that match TRBD1. V was clipped by 5 bases and J by 1 base; unmatched bases: 9. The CDR3 loop spans 18 amino acids. Per germline, CDR1 SNHLY and CDR2 FYNNEI. The CDR3 sequence: CASSITGTGGASNQPQHF. The CDR3, as DNA: TGTGCCAGCAGTATAACCGGGACAGGGGGCGCGAGCAATCAGCCCCAGCATTTT.

This clone was picked up a small number of times. This chain uses TRBV2 with TRBJ2-3, with 9 bases that match TRBD2. The CDR3 extends over 13 amino acids. Germline CDR1 SNHLY, CDR2 FYNNEI. V was clipped by 9 bases and J by 3 bases; unmatched bases: 4. For the CDR3, the DNA is TGTGCCAGAAAGCGGGAGGAAACAGATACGCAGTATTTT. The encoded protein is CARKREETDTQYF.

The J gene is TRBJ1-2, the V gene TRBV19; weak D call: TRBD1 (6 bases). The length of the CDR3 is 13 residues. V gave up 7 bases and J gave up 2 bases, with 11 bases separating them. Germline CDR1 and CDR2: LNHDA and SQIVND (reference sequence). The CDR3 DNA follows: TGTGCCAGTACCCGGACAGAGAACTATGGCTACACCTTC. Residues: CASTRTENYGYTF.

The chain's CDR3 is CASGLGDSDHTDTQYF. The CDR3, as DNA: TGTGCTAGTGGTTTGGGTGACAGCGACCACACAGATACGCAGTATTTT. The chain uses TRBV12-5 and TRBJ2-3, with D possibly matching TRBD1 (5 bases). Per germline, CDR1 LGHNT and CDR2 FRNRAP. CDR3 size: 16 residues. V was shortened by 1 base and J by 2 bases, with 13 bases between the two germline ends.

The rearrangement uses TRBV19 and TRBJ1-2, with D uncertain. V gave up 6 bases and J gave up 4 bases, with 9 bases separating them. The CDR3 is 12 residues long. Germline values: CDR1 LNHDA, CDR2 SQIVND (reference sequence). CDR3 in amino acids: CASSPDTYGYTF. The CDR3 DNA is TGTGCCAGTAGCCCCGACACCTATGGCTACACCTTC.

The chain couples TRBV21-1 to TRBJ1-2. TRBV21-1 is classified as a pseudogene. There are 16 residues in the CDR3. This chain's CDR3 is CASSNCGGNANYGYTF. CDR3 in DNA: TGTGCCAGCAGCAATTGTGGGGGGAACGCTAACTATGGCTACACCTTC.

The chain employs TRBV28 and TRBJ2-7; 8 nucleotides match TRBD1. Germline CDR1 MDHEN, CDR2 SYDVKM. V lost 7 bases to trimming and J lost 4 bases; unmatched junction nucleotides: 12. The CDR3 runs 15 residues. CDR3 sequence reads: CASTPPGTGKYEQYF. As DNA, the CDR3 is TGTGCCAGCACTCCACCCGGGACAGGAAAGTACGAGCAGTACTTC.

The V call is TRBV5-1, the J call TRBJ1-1; no clear D gene. The germline V gene has CDR1 SGHRS and CDR2 YFSETQ. This CDR3 is 14 amino acids long. V was shortened by 2 bases and J by 3 bases, with 11 bases between the two germline ends. CDR3: CASSFTRPDTEAFF. CDR3 DNA sequence: TGCGCCAGCAGCTTCACCAGGCCCGACACTGAAGCTTTCTTT.

This clone is a singleton in its sample. V and J are TRBV6-5 and TRBJ1-2; 9 nucleotides align to TRBD1. The CDR3 extends over 13 amino acids. With 7 bases clipped from V and 7 bases from J, the junction kept 7 bases outside the gene matches. The germline V gene has CDR1 MNHEY and CDR2 SVGAGI. CDR3 nucleotide sequence: TGTGCCAGCACTCGAACAGGGGGCTTTGGCTACACCTTC. Translation gives CASTRTGGFGYTF.

V is TRBV5-1 and J is TRBJ1-1, with no clear D. In germline, CDR1 is SGHRS, CDR2 YFSETQ. The V end was cut by 0 bases, the J end by 0 bases, with 15 bases between. This CDR3 has 17 residues. The CDR3 coding sequence is TGCGCCAGCAGCTTGGGGGGAGGTAGCAGTGTGAACACTGAAGCTTTCTTT. Protein sequence: CASSLGGGSSVNTEAFF.

The genes are TRBV19 and TRBJ1-5, with D possibly matching TRBD1 (5 bases). Germline CDR1 and CDR2: LNHDA and SQIVND (reference sequence). There are 15 residues in the CDR3. The ends were cut back, 4 bases at V and 2 bases at J, with 12 bases in the middle. The CDR3 DNA reads as TGTGCCAGTAGTAAAGGCAGGGCGGGCAATCAGCCCCAGCATTTT. The encoded protein is CASSKGRAGNQPQHF.

The chain couples TRBV29-1 to TRBJ1-1; D gene unclear. The CDR3 length is 12 residues. V was clipped by 4 bases and J by 0 bases, with 6 bases between them. Germline values: CDR1 SQVTM, CDR2 ANQGSEA. The CDR3: CSVARLNTEAFF. The CDR3 bases are TGCAGCGTTGCCAGGTTGAACACTGAAGCTTTCTTT.

The chain combines TRBV10-1 with TRBJ1-2; 12 bases match TRBD1. Germline CDR1 WNHNN, CDR2 SYGVQD (reference sequence). Trimming at V came to 3 bases and at J to 6 bases, leaving 2 bases not matched to a gene. The CDR3 sequence is 14 residues long. The CDR3 protein is CASSEGTGGNGYTF. The CDR3 DNA is TGCGCCAGCAGTGAAGGGACAGGGGGCAATGGCTACACCTTC.

Relative to its sample, this clone is medium-sized. V gene TRBV28 combines with J gene TRBJ2-7, with 8 positions matching TRBD2. Per germline, CDR1 MDHEN and CDR2 SYDVKM. The CDR3 covers 14 residues. The ends lost 7 bases at V and 4 bases at J; junction bases unmatched: 9. CDR3 sequence (DNA): TGTGCCAGCACCCAAGCGGGAGTAGGTTACGAGCAGTACTTC. Translated, it gives CASTQAGVGYEQYF.

The chain employs TRBV11-2 and TRBJ1-2; 7 nucleotides line up with TRBD1. In germline, CDR1 is SGHAT, CDR2 FQNNGV. Losses at the gene ends were 5 bases for V and 3 bases for J; bases not matched to a gene: 3. The CDR3 totals 13 residues. This CDR3 reads CASSPDRDYGYTF. CDR3 nucleotides: TGTGCCAGCAGCCCTGACAGGGACTATGGCTACACCTTC.

V gene TRBV19 combines with J gene TRBJ2-1, with 9 bases identical to TRBD2. V was pared by 5 bases and J by 4 bases, with 3 bases of the junction left unmatched. Germline-derived CDR1 and CDR2 are LNHDA and SQIVND (reference sequence). The CDR3 totals 14 residues. The CDR3 nucleotides are TGTGCCAGTAGTGCCAGCGGGGGGTACAATGAGCAGTTCTTC. This gives the protein CASSASGGYNEQFF.

This rearrangement joins TRBV2 to TRBJ2-1, with TRBD1 identical over 10 bases. The germline V gene has CDR1 SNHLY and CDR2 FYNNEI. The V gene end was trimmed by 8 bases and the J gene end by 9 bases; junction bases not matched to a gene: 10. There are 14 residues in the CDR3. The CDR3 nucleotides read TGTGCCAGCCCGGGGGACAGGGGAATCGGTGAGCAGTTCTTC. Protein: CASPGDRGIGEQFF.

This rearrangement joins TRBV19 to TRBJ1-5, with D perhaps matching TRBD1 (5 bases). Deletions cut 3 bases from V and 1 base from J, with 13 bases between. Per the germline V gene, CDR1 is LNHDA and CDR2 is SQIVND (reference sequence). This CDR3 has 16 residues. The DNA of the CDR3 is TGTGCCAGTAGTATGCCAGGGAAGTCAAGCAATCAGCCCCAGCATTTT. The encoded protein is CASSMPGKSSNQPQHF. Full variable domain (rest looked up from reference TRBV19 and TRBJ1-5): DGGITQSPKYLFRKEGQNVTLSCEQNLNHDAMYWYRQDPGQGLRLIYYSQIVNDFQKGDIAEGYSVSREKKESFPLTVTSAQKNPTAFYLCASSMPGKSSNQPQHFGDGTRLSIL.

This rearrangement joins TRBV2 to TRBJ2-3; 11 bases are shared with TRBD2. This CDR3 is built from 16 residues. Trimming took 4 bases from V and 4 from J; bases not matched to a gene: 7. Germline CDR1 SNHLY, CDR2 FYNNEI. This chain's CDR3 is CASSAYLAGGSDTQYF. The CDR3 nucleotides read TGTGCCAGCAGTGCCTACCTAGCGGGAGGTTCAGATACGCAGTATTTT.

J is TRBJ2-3 and V is TRBV6-5, with D possibly being TRBD1 (6 bases). V was cut by 0 bases and J by 5 bases, with 12 bases left in between. The CDR3 sequence is 15 residues long. Germline CDR1 reads MNHEY; CDR2 reads SVGAGI. The CDR3 loop is CASSYSTQGLDTQYF. The CDR3 nucleotides read TGTGCCAGCAGTTACTCGACACAGGGATTAGATACGCAGTATTTT.

The chain has TRBV5-1 and TRBJ1-4, with no clear D. CDR1 is SGHRS, CDR2 YFSETQ, per germline. This CDR3 spans 14 amino acids. V lost 1 base and J lost 5, with 9 bases in between. CDR3 region: CASSLSGTNEKLFF. The CDR3 DNA sequence: TGCGCCAGCAGCTTGTCGGGAACCAATGAAAAACTGTTTTTT.

V and J are TRBV5-5 and TRBJ1-6; tentatively, D is TRBD1 (6 bases). V was clipped by 4 bases and J by 6 bases, with 29 bases between them. The CDR3 is 20 amino acids. Germline V gene sequence: CDR1 SGHKS, CDR2 YYEKEE (reference sequence). The CDR3 protein is CASSMLGQLDTSAANSPLHF. In DNA form, the CDR3 reads TGTGCCAGCAGCATGCTCGGACAGTTGGATACATCGGCCGCTAATTCACCCCTCCACTTT.

This clone has only a few counts. In nucleotides, the CDR3 is TGTGCCAGCTCATTCTCTCCAGAAGACACTGAAGCTTTCTTT. It yields the protein CASSFSPEDTEAFF. V gene TRBV18 combines with J gene TRBJ1-1; D uncertain. There are 14 residues in the CDR3. Germline CDR1 reads KGHSH; CDR2 reads LQKENI. Trimming pared 5 bases from V and 3 bases from J, leaving 13 bases between.

The rearrangement uses TRBV6-5 and TRBJ1-1, with 9 positions matching TRBD1. V lost 8 bases and J lost 0; bases outside the gene matches: 7. The germline V gene encodes CDR1 MNHEY and CDR2 SVGAGI. This CDR3 is built from 15 residues. Here the CDR3 DNA reads TGTGCCAGCGGCCCCGGACAGGGGATGAACACTGAAGCTTTCTTT. Amino acid sequence: CASGPGQGMNTEAFF.

This chain uses TRBV27 with TRBJ2-5; a possible D gene is TRBD2 (6 bases). The germline gives CDR1 MNHEY, CDR2 SMNVEV (reference sequence). The CDR3 contains 11 residues. V was cut by 7 bases and J by 6 bases, with 9 bases left in between. CDR3: CASKGRKTQYF. CDR3 nucleotides: TGTGCCAGCAAGGGGAGGAAGACCCAGTACTTC.

The chain has TRBV21-1 and TRBJ1-1; the table's D call, TRBD1, was not checked against the DNA. TRBV21-1 is an annotated pseudogene. This CDR3 has 15 residues. The CDR3 DNA is TGTGCCAGCAGCAAAGTGGGACAGGGGTATACTGAAGCTTTCTTT. Its protein is CASSKVGQGYTEAFF.

V gene TRBV2 combines with J gene TRBJ2-5; 7 bases match TRBD2. The CDR3 consists of 13 residues. Per germline, CDR1 SNHLY and CDR2 FYNNEI. V gave up 7 bases and J gave up 5 bases; unmatched junction bases: 7. CDR3 region: CASNGREHETQYF. In DNA form, the CDR3 reads TGTGCCAGCAATGGGAGGGAGCACGAGACCCAGTACTTC.

This chain connects TRBV19 to TRBJ2-4, with TRBD1 matching 8 bases. Germline loops: CDR1 LNHDA, CDR2 SQIVND (reference sequence). CDR3 length equals 19 residues. The trim removed 0 bases at V and 0 bases at J, leaving 10 bases unmatched. The CDR3 sequence is CASSIDPGQALLAKNIQYF. CDR3 DNA sequence: TGTGCCAGTAGTATAGATCCGGGACAGGCCCTATTAGCCAAAAACATTCAGTACTTC.

V is TRBV19 and J is TRBJ2-1, with 12 bases matching TRBD2. There are 16 residues in the CDR3. After removal of 4 bases from V and 5 bases from J, the junction contained 6 bases not matched to a gene. Germline lookup yields CDR1 LNHDA and CDR2 SQIVND (reference sequence). This CDR3 is CASSKGLAGLNNEQFF. CDR3 in DNA: TGTGCCAGTAGTAAAGGACTAGCGGGATTAAACAATGAGCAGTTCTTC.

The chain is built from TRBV6-5 and TRBJ2-1; 8 bases match TRBD2. V lost 7 bases, J lost 8 bases, and 13 bases stayed unmatched. In germline, CDR1 is MNHEY, CDR2 SVGAGI. The CDR3 loop spans 15 amino acids. The CDR3 bases are TGTGCCAGCAACACCCAAGCGGGAGTCGAGGATGAGCAGTTCTTC. It is translated as CASNTQAGVEDEQFF.

The J gene is TRBJ2-7, the V gene TRBV18; 13 bases agree with TRBD2. Germline V gene sequence: CDR1 KGHSH, CDR2 LQKENI. The CDR3 runs 16 residues. V lost 6 bases to trimming and J lost 0 bases; unmatched junction nucleotides: 5. The CDR3 here is CASSQRTSGSSYEQYF. The CDR3 DNA sequence: TGTGCCAGCTCGCAGAGGACTAGCGGGAGCTCCTACGAGCAGTACTTC.